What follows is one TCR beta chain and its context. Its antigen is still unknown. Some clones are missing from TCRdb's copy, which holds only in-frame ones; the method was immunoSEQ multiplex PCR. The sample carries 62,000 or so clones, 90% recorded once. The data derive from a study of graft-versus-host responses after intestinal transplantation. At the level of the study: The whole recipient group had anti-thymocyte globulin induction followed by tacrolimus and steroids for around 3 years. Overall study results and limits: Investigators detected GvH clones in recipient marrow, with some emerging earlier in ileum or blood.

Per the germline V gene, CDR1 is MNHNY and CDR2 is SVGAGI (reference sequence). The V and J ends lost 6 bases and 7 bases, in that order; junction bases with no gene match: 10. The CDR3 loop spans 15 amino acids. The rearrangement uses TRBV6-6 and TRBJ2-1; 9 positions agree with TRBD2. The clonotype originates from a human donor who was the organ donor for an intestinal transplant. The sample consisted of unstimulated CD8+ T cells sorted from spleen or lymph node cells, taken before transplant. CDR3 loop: CASSSGTSTRNEQFF. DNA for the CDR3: TGTGCCAGCAGCTCCGGGACTAGCACCCGGAATGAGCAGTTCTTC.